The 3 T cell receptor beta chains presented below share a single source sample, sequenced in a study of cytomegalovirus exposure and HLA in healthy donors (TCRdb year 2017). Receptor amplification or capture employed the immunoSEQ multiplex PCR assay. The multiplex PCR relied on a mix of 60 forward primers for TCR Vbeta segments and 13 reverse primers for TCR Jbeta segments. TCRdb obtained this table from immuneACCESS and retained in-frame rearrangements with V and J assigned. These tables miss some clones; where compared with another copy, unresolved V genes account for less than half of the shortfall, and the remainder is unexplained. The sample includes 80,000 to 100,000 clones, with more than 65% observed a single time. Clones ranked in the top ten supply roughly a sixth of the sample. Sample: PBMCs. These TCRs come from a young woman in good health and CMV-seropositive.

The chain has TRBV7-9 and TRBJ2-7, with D hard to call. V was cut by 5 bases and J by 3 bases, with 17 bases left in between. Germline assignment: CDR1 SEHNR and CDR2 FQNEAQ (reference sequence). This CDR3 comprises 15 residues. CDR3 sequence (DNA): TGTGCCAGCAGCCCTCTCAGCGAGACGGACTACGAGCAGTACTTC. Translation: CASSPLSETDYEQYF.

The chain carries TRBV7-9 and TRBJ2-3, with TRBD2 matching over 8 bases. The CDR3 totals 14 residues. Germline V lookup: CDR1 SEHNR, CDR2 FQNEAQ (reference sequence). V gave up 4 bases and J gave up 2 bases; unmatched junction bases: 2. CDR3 coding DNA: TGTGCCAGCAGCTATAGCGGGAACACAGATACGCAGTATTTT. Amino acid sequence: CASSYSGNTDTQYF.

The chain employs TRBV14 and TRBJ2-6, with TRBD1 matching over 10 bases. Germline trimming cut 5 bases from V and 0 bases from J; bases unmatched to any gene: 7. CDR3 size: 18 residues. Germline CDR1 reads SGHDN; CDR2 reads FVKESK. The CDR3 DNA reads as TGTGCCAGCAGCAAGACAGGGGGCCCCTTCTCTGGGGCCAACGTCCTGACTTTC. This gives the protein CASSKTGGPFSGANVLTF.